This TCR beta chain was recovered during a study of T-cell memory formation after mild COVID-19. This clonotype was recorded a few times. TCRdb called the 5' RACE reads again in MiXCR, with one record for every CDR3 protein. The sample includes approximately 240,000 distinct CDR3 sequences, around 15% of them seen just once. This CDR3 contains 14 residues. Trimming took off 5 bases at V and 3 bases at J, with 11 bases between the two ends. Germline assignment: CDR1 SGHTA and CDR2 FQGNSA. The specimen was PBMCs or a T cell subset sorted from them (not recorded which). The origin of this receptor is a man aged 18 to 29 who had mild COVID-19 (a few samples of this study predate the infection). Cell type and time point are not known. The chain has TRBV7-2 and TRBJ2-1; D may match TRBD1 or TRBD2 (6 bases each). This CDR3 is CASSPGGRYNEQFF. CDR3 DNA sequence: TGTGCCAGCAGCCCCGGGGGCCGCTACAATGAGCAGTTCTTC.